This T cell receptor beta chain was observed in a study of T cells in Graves' hyperthyroidism and ophthalmopathy. Disease duration was under 3 months in the ophthalmopathy patients, who also had a Clinical Activity Score of at least 3 and a NOSPECS grade of at least 4. On the basis of clinical symptoms, serum thyroxine and TRAb, thyroid ultrasound and orbital computed tomography, diagnoses were made. General study results and limits: From stable hyperthyroidism, ophthalmopathy was separated by a 13 V-J model.

TCR beta CDR3 regions were amplified from RNA transcripts. The HTBI set primed first-round TCR CDR3 RT-PCR. TCRdb fed the multiplex PCR reads into MiXCR, producing one record per CDR3 protein. In the table there are around 370,000 distinct CDR3 sequences, about 18% of which are singletons. Remarks on this clonotype: The antigen remains undetermined.

Trimming stripped 2 bases from V and 6 bases from J, with 11 bases between. The CDR3 sequence is 14 residues long. Sequencing was done on a sample of blood. The chain links TRBV12-3 or TRBV12-4 to TRBJ2-4; D gene uncertain. This sequence originates from a man aged 18 to 29 with Graves' ophthalmopathy. Here the CDR3 reads CASSLIGTGNIQYF. In DNA, the CDR3 is TGTGCCAGCAGTTTAATAGGTACGGGAAACATTCAGTACTTC.